The clone carrying this T cell receptor (beta chain) was observed a few times. This record comes from a study of blood T cells in healthy people across ages. The CDR3 is 16 residues long. Trimming left V 3 bases short and J 3 bases short, with 18 bases between. Germline V gene sequence: CDR1 SGHDT, CDR2 YYEEEE. Primers used in a second PCR of about 7 to 12 cycles were a sample-barcoded 5' primer and a J-beta primer mix. TCRdb re-analysed the 5' RACE reads in MiXCR, keeping a single row per CDR3 protein. The sample has around 650,000 distinct CDR3 sequences, about 30% seen once. J is TRBJ1-2 and V is TRBV5-6, with a possible D match to TRBD1 (6 bases). The TCR sequence derives from an elderly woman in good health. Sequencing was carried out using blood. The CDR3 reads CASSYLSNRVDYGYTF. CDR3 nucleotides: TGTGCCAGCAGCTACCTTTCGAACAGGGTGGACTATGGCTACACCTTC.